This T cell receptor beta chain came from a study of T cells in Graves' hyperthyroidism and ophthalmopathy. Ten or more counts support this clonotype. V dropped 5 bases and J dropped 0; count of bases not matched to a gene: 3. The CDR3 covers 14 residues. These patients, aged 18 to 65, had recently diagnosed hyperthyroidism lasting under 2 months. Together with thyroid ultrasound, orbital computed tomography, serum thyroxine and TRAb, clinical symptoms were used for diagnoses. Amplified TCR beta CDR3 regions came from RNA transcripts. TCR CDR3 underwent first-round RT-PCR with the HTBI primer set. MiXCR, run by TCRdb on the multiplex PCR reads, gives a single entry per CDR3 protein. The repertoire holds approximately 210,000 distinct CDR3 sequences, with over 15% as singletons.

The sequencing sample was made of blood. The V call is TRBV12-3 or TRBV12-4, the J call TRBJ2-5, with 7 bases lining up with TRBD2. This TCR was recovered from a man aged 45-65 years with Graves' hyperthyroidism. CDR3 loop: CASSGDYNQETQYF. Here the CDR3 DNA reads TGTGCCAGCAGTGGGGACTACAACCAAGAGACCCAGTACTTC.